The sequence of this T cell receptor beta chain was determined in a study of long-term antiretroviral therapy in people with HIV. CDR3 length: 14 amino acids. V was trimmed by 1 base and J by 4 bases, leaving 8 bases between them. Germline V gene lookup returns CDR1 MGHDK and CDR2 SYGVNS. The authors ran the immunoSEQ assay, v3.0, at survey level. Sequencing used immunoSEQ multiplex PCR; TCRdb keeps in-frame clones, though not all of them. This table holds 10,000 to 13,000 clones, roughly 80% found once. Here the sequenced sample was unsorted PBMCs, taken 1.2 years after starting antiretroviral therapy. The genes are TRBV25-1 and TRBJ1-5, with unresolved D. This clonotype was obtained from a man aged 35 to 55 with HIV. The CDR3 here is CASSESVTNQPQHF. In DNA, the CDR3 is TGTGCCAGCAGTGAATCTGTCACTAATCAGCCCCAGCATTTT.